This is a list of T cell receptor beta chains from one sample in a study of blood T cell repertoires in COVID-19. TCRdb's table, derived via immunoSEQ multiplex PCR, lists solely in-frame clones and lacks some. The sample carries some 220,000 clones, roughly four fifths recorded once. Sequenced material: peripheral blood. These receptors were taken from a woman in her 30s who had recovered from COVID-19. Each CDR3 is given with its conserved first and last residue. A D gene is named only where the DNA matches it firmly. The size of a clone is reported for some rows only, either as once, few or many, or as a class for expanded clones.

V gene: TRBV7-9
D gene: .
clone size: few
J gene: TRBJ2-6
CDR3 protein: CASSLRGLVGANVLTF
CDR3 DNA: TGTGCCAGCAGCTTAAGAGGTTTGGTGGGGGCCAACGTCCTGACTTTC

V gene: TRBV6-6
D gene: .
clone size: .
J gene: TRBJ1-1
CDR3 protein: CATATDEVGEAFF
CDR3 DNA: TGTGCCACCGCGACAGACGAAGTTGGTGAAGCTTTCTTT

V gene: TRBV5-1
D gene: TRBD2
clone size: .
J gene: TRBJ2-1
CDR3 protein: CASSLVIAGNNEQFF
CDR3 DNA: TGCGCCAGCAGCTTGGTAATAGCGGGAAACAATGAGCAGTTCTTC

V gene: TRBV6-1
D gene: .
clone size: .
J gene: TRBJ1-2
CDR3 protein: CASTREASGYGYTF
CDR3 DNA: TGTGCCAGCACCCGTGAGGCTTCCGGCTATGGCTACACCTTC

V gene: TRBV15
D gene: .
clone size: few
J gene: TRBJ1-5
CDR3 protein: CATSRDLAGVNQPQHF
CDR3 DNA: TGTGCCACCAGCAGAGATTTGGCAGGGGTAAATCAGCCCCAGCATTTT

V gene: TRBV7-3
D gene: TRBD1
clone size: once
J gene: TRBJ2-5
CDR3 protein: CASSWTGTGQETQYF
CDR3 DNA: TGTGCCAGCAGCTGGACCGGGACAGGTCAAGAGACCCAGTACTTC

V gene: TRBV20-1
D gene: .
clone size: once
J gene: TRBJ2-1
CDR3 protein: CSASPAGQGNEQFF
CDR3 DNA: TGCAGTGCTAGTCCTGCAGGGCAAGGCAATGAGCAGTTCTTC

V gene: TRBV10-3
D gene: TRBD2
clone size: .
J gene: TRBJ2-5
CDR3 protein: CAISPLAGGWETQYF
CDR3 DNA: TGTGCCATCAGTCCCCTAGCGGGAGGCTGGGAGACCCAGTACTTC

V gene: TRBV30
D gene: .
clone size: .
J gene: TRBJ1-2
CDR3 protein: CALAPLAGVGYTF
CDR3 DNA: TGTGCCTTGGCCCCGCTTGCGGGCGTAGGCTACACCTTC

V gene: TRBV10-1
D gene: .
clone size: .
J gene: TRBJ2-1
CDR3 protein: CASSEADSAPLNEQFF
CDR3 DNA: TGCGCCAGCAGCGAGGCGGACTCCGCTCCCCTCAATGAGCAGTTCTTC

V gene: TRBV28
D gene: TRBD1
clone size: .
J gene: TRBJ1-1
CDR3 protein: CASRTGQADTEAFF
CDR3 DNA: TGTGCCAGCCGGACAGGACAGGCGGACACTGAAGCTTTCTTT

V gene: TRBV30
D gene: .
clone size: .
J gene: TRBJ2-1
CDR3 protein: CAWSATTDHYNEQFF
CDR3 DNA: TGTGCCTGGAGTGCGACCACAGACCACTACAATGAGCAGTTCTTC

V gene: TRBV11-2
D gene: .
clone size: few
J gene: TRBJ2-7
CDR3 protein: CASSLDPGAGQYF
CDR3 DNA: TGTGCCAGCAGCTTAGATCCGGGAGCGGGGCAGTACTTC

V gene: TRBV24-1
D gene: .
clone size: .
J gene: TRBJ2-7
CDR3 protein: CATSDLWPSSYEQYF
CDR3 DNA: TGTGCCACCAGTGATTTATGGCCTTCCTCGTACGAGCAGTACTTC

V gene: TRBV11-1
D gene: .
clone size: .
J gene: TRBJ2-7
CDR3 protein: CASSFVEEDEQYF
CDR3 DNA: TGTGCCAGCAGCTTCGTGGAAGAGGACGAGCAGTACTTC

V gene: TRBV10-3
D gene: TRBD1
clone size: .
J gene: TRBJ1-2
CDR3 protein: CAISASRDRGFGYTF
CDR3 DNA: TGTGCCATCAGTGCTTCCAGGGACAGGGGGTTTGGCTACACCTTC

V gene: TRBV11-2
D gene: .
clone size: .
J gene: TRBJ2-7
CDR3 protein: CASRQAFSSYEQYF
CDR3 DNA: TGTGCCAGCAGACAGGCCTTTAGCTCCTACGAGCAGTACTTC

V gene: TRBV19
D gene: TRBD1
clone size: few
J gene: TRBJ1-5
CDR3 protein: CASTRGQGGYQPQHF
CDR3 DNA: TGTGCCAGTACCCGTGGACAGGGGGGGTATCAGCCCCAGCATTTT

V gene: TRBV2
D gene: TRBD1
clone size: .
J gene: TRBJ2-1
CDR3 protein: CASRTGGGYNEQFF
CDR3 DNA: TGTGCCAGCAGAACAGGGGGTGGCTACAATGAGCAGTTCTTC

V gene: TRBV30
D gene: TRBD2
clone size: .
J gene: TRBJ2-5
CDR3 protein: CAWSATSGREETQYF
CDR3 DNA: TGTGCCTGGAGCGCGACTAGCGGGAGAGAAGAGACCCAGTACTTC

V gene: TRBV5-1
D gene: .
clone size: .
J gene: TRBJ2-5
CDR3 protein: CASRGTGNQETQYF
CDR3 DNA: TGCGCCAGCAGGGGAACAGGGAACCAAGAGACCCAGTACTTC

V gene: TRBV4-1
D gene: TRBD1
clone size: .
J gene: TRBJ2-5
CDR3 protein: CASSQRTGGGETQYF
CDR3 DNA: TGCGCCAGCAGCCAGAGGACAGGGGGTGGAGAGACCCAGTACTTC

V gene: TRBV9
D gene: TRBD2
clone size: few
J gene: TRBJ2-1
CDR3 protein: CASSGPFSGRGNNEQFF
CDR3 DNA: TGTGCCAGCAGCGGACCCTTTAGCGGGAGAGGAAACAATGAGCAGTTCTTC

V gene: TRBV6-6
D gene: TRBD1
clone size: .
J gene: TRBJ1-2
CDR3 protein: CASSPGQNYGYTF
CDR3 DNA: TGTGCCAGCAGCCCGGGACAGAACTATGGCTACACCTTC

V gene: TRBV7-3
D gene: TRBD2
clone size: once
J gene: TRBJ2-5
CDR3 protein: CASSTGLVGGVETQYF
CDR3 DNA: TGTGCCAGCAGCACGGGACTAGTTGGTGGTGTGGAGACCCAGTACTTC

V gene: TRBV10-2
D gene: .
clone size: .
J gene: TRBJ2-1
CDR3 protein: CASSRSYNEQFF
CDR3 DNA: TGCGCCAGCAGCCGGAGTTACAATGAGCAGTTCTTC

V gene: TRBV2
D gene: .
clone size: .
J gene: TRBJ1-5
CDR3 protein: CATGTTDQPQHF
CDR3 DNA: TGTGCCACTGGGACTACAGATCAGCCCCAGCATTTT

V gene: TRBV5-1
D gene: TRBD1
clone size: .
J gene: TRBJ2-5
CDR3 protein: CASSLDRGEETQYF
CDR3 DNA: TGCGCCAGCAGCTTAGACAGGGGGGAGGAGACCCAGTACTTC

V gene: TRBV24-1
D gene: .
clone size: .
J gene: TRBJ2-1
CDR3 protein: CATSVSQDNEQFF
CDR3 DNA: TGTGCCACCAGTGTATCACAGGACAATGAGCAGTTCTTC

V gene: TRBV6-5
D gene: .
clone size: once
J gene: TRBJ2-2
CDR3 protein: CASSYGAQGGELFF
CDR3 DNA: TGTGCCAGCAGTTACGGGGCCCAGGGCGGGGAGCTGTTTTTT

V gene: TRBV6-4
D gene: TRBD2
clone size: .
J gene: TRBJ2-1
CDR3 protein: CASSDPGLAGAGEQFF
CDR3 DNA: TGTGCCAGCAGTGACCCGGGACTAGCGGGAGCCGGTGAGCAGTTCTTC

V gene: TRBV4-2
D gene: TRBD2
clone size: .
J gene: TRBJ2-7
CDR3 protein: CASRAGGGHEQYF
CDR3 DNA: TGTGCCAGCAGAGCGGGAGGCGGACACGAGCAGTACTTC

V gene: TRBV9
D gene: .
clone size: .
J gene: TRBJ2-7
CDR3 protein: CASSVEGTYEQYF
CDR3 DNA: TGTGCCAGCAGCGTAGAGGGGACCTACGAGCAGTACTTC

V gene: TRBV5-5
D gene: TRBD2
clone size: .
J gene: TRBJ2-1
CDR3 protein: CASSLVAGFGSSYNEQFF
CDR3 DNA: TGTGCCAGCAGCTTGGTAGCGGGATTTGGGAGCTCCTACAATGAGCAGTTCTTC

V gene: TRBV6-4
D gene: TRBD2
clone size: .
J gene: TRBJ2-5
CDR3 protein: CASTYLSTGTSKYF
CDR3 DNA: TGTGCCAGCACCTACCTTTCCACCGGGACTAGTAAGTACTTC

V gene: TRBV11-2
D gene: TRBD2
clone size: .
J gene: TRBJ2-7
CDR3 protein: CASSFLAGEGSYEQYF
CDR3 DNA: TGTGCCAGCAGCTTTCTAGCGGGAGAGGGCTCCTACGAGCAGTACTTC

V gene: TRBV5-1
D gene: TRBD2
clone size: .
J gene: TRBJ2-7
CDR3 protein: CASSGSPGTSGRGGYEQYF
CDR3 DNA: TGCGCCAGCAGCGGGTCTCCAGGGACTAGCGGGCGGGGGGGCTACGAGCAGTACTTC

V gene: TRBV11-2
D gene: .
clone size: .
J gene: TRBJ2-2
CDR3 protein: CASSLVGRVIGELFF
CDR3 DNA: TGTGCCAGCAGCTTAGTGGGCAGGGTGATCGGGGAGCTGTTTTTT

V gene: TRBV5-1
D gene: TRBD1
clone size: .
J gene: TRBJ2-1
CDR3 protein: CASSLAEGASSYNEQFF
CDR3 DNA: TGCGCCAGCAGCTTGGCCGAGGGGGCCAGCTCCTACAATGAGCAGTTCTTC

V gene: TRBV18
D gene: TRBD2
clone size: .
J gene: TRBJ2-7
CDR3 protein: CASSPTGLVWEQYF
CDR3 DNA: TGTGCCAGCTCACCAACGGGACTAGTGTGGGAGCAGTACTTC

V gene: TRBV5-1
D gene: TRBD2
clone size: .
J gene: TRBJ2-7
CDR3 protein: CASSLAGGRVSYEQYF
CDR3 DNA: TGCGCCAGCAGCTTGGCTGGCGGGAGAGTATCCTACGAGCAGTACTTC

V gene: TRBV27
D gene: .
clone size: .
J gene: TRBJ2-2
CDR3 protein: CASSLGGMFGELFF
CDR3 DNA: TGTGCCAGCAGTTTAGGGGGGATGTTCGGGGAGCTGTTTTTT

V gene: TRBV30
D gene: TRBD2
clone size: .
J gene: TRBJ2-7
CDR3 protein: CAWSGLGLAGVTYEQYF
CDR3 DNA: TGTGCCTGGAGTGGATTAGGACTAGCGGGAGTAACTTACGAGCAGTACTTC

V gene: TRBV27
D gene: .
clone size: .
J gene: TRBJ2-5
CDR3 protein: CATRGGVGDVETQYF
CDR3 DNA: TGTGCCACACGAGGGGGAGTGGGGGATGTGGAGACCCAGTACTTC

V gene: TRBV2
D gene: .
clone size: .
J gene: TRBJ1-4
CDR3 protein: CASSAETGYGKLFF
CDR3 DNA: TGTGCCAGCAGTGCCGAGACAGGATACGGAAAACTGTTTTTT

V gene: TRBV3-1/TRBV3-2
D gene: .
clone size: .
J gene: TRBJ2-5
CDR3 protein: CASSQDFRVWETQYF
CDR3 DNA: TGTGCCAGCAGCCAAGATTTTCGGGTATGGGAGACCCAGTACTTC

V gene: TRBV7-3
D gene: .
clone size: .
J gene: TRBJ2-3
CDR3 protein: CASSPSSADTQYF
CDR3 DNA: TGTGCCAGCAGCCCAAGTAGCGCAGATACGCAGTATTTT

V gene: TRBV6-1
D gene: TRBD2
clone size: .
J gene: TRBJ2-1
CDR3 protein: CASSEPRGVAGDEQFF
CDR3 DNA: TGTGCCAGCAGTGAGCCCCGGGGGGTAGCGGGAGATGAGCAGTTCTTC

V gene: TRBV15
D gene: .
clone size: .
J gene: TRBJ1-2
CDR3 protein: CATSRDLGGYGYTF
CDR3 DNA: TGTGCCACCAGCAGAGATTTGGGGGGCTATGGCTACACCTTC

V gene: TRBV24-1
D gene: .
clone size: few
J gene: TRBJ2-2
CDR3 protein: CATSDTQRSTGELFF
CDR3 DNA: TGTGCCACCAGTGACACCCAGAGGTCGACCGGGGAGCTGTTTTTT

V gene: TRBV27
D gene: TRBD1
clone size: once
J gene: TRBJ1-1
CDR3 protein: CASSSTRQGMNTEAFF
CDR3 DNA: TGTGCCAGCAGTTCAACCCGACAGGGGATGAACACTGAAGCTTTCTTT

V gene: TRBV5-1
D gene: .
clone size: .
J gene: TRBJ1-1
CDR3 protein: CASSPEGPSDTEAFF
CDR3 DNA: TGCGCCAGCAGCCCCGAGGGCCCCTCGGACACTGAAGCTTTCTTT

V gene: TRBV6-5
D gene: .
clone size: .
J gene: TRBJ1-5
CDR3 protein: CASSFRDTNQPQHF
CDR3 DNA: TGTGCCAGCAGTTTCCGGGACACCAATCAGCCCCAGCATTTT

V gene: TRBV6-5
D gene: .
clone size: .
J gene: TRBJ2-5
CDR3 protein: CASTPSGGKETQYF
CDR3 DNA: TGTGCCAGCACTCCATCCGGGGGAAAAGAGACCCAGTACTTC

V gene: TRBV29-1
D gene: .
clone size: .
J gene: TRBJ2-7
CDR3 protein: CSVAQSYEQYF
CDR3 DNA: TGCAGCGTTGCACAATCCTACGAGCAGTACTTC